A single sample is the source of the 5 T cell receptor beta chains below, sequenced in a study of shared clonotypes between healthy human individuals. Clones were sequenced by immunoSEQ multiplex PCR, and TCRdb holds only the in-frame ones, with some missing. The table includes 950,000 to 1,100,000 clones, about 74% detected once. The sample comprised memory CD4+ T cells sorted from blood. Stated subset: CD45RA-negative fraction. These TCRs come from a man between 18 and 29 years old in good health.

This clone was seen a single time. This sequence joins TRBV2 and TRBJ1-2; D perhaps matches TRBD1 (6 bases). V was shortened by 4 bases and J by 4 bases, with 19 bases between the two germline ends. CDR1 is SNHLY, CDR2 FYNNEI, per germline. This CDR3 has 16 amino acids. Written as DNA, the CDR3 is TGTGCCAGCAGTGCCCTTACAGGGAGCCTCGCCTATGGCTACACCTTC. Residues: CASSALTGSLAYGYTF.

The rearrangement joins TRBV5-6 to TRBJ2-1; D unclear. CDR3 length: 17 amino acids. CDR1 is SGHDT, CDR2 YYEEEE, per germline. Trimming removed 3 bases from V and 4 bases from J, with 20 bases in between. CDR3 protein: CASSYFSSFTNYNEQFF. The CDR3 nucleotides are TGTGCCAGCAGCTATTTTTCGTCGTTCACCAATTACAATGAGCAGTTCTTC.

V is TRBV9 and J is TRBJ2-1; D call uncertain. Germline V CDR1 and CDR2: SGDLS, YYNGEE. The CDR3 has 17 amino acids. V was shortened by 2 bases and J by 0 bases, with 15 bases between the two germline ends. The CDR3 nucleotides read TGTGCCAGCAGCGTTGGGGTCACAGAGAGCTCCTACAATGAGCAGTTCTTC. Its protein is CASSVGVTESSYNEQFF.

The chain is built from TRBV7-2 and TRBJ1-6; D gene uncertain. Trimming removed 3 bases at V and 6 bases at J, with 9 bases between. This CDR3 is built from 14 residues. Germline V gene lookup returns CDR1 SGHTA and CDR2 FQGNSA. CDR3 protein: CASSLTQINSPLHF. The CDR3 DNA reads as TGTGCCAGCAGCTTGACTCAGATTAATTCACCCCTCCACTTT. The variable domain in full, completed from reference TRBV7-2 and TRBJ1-6, reads GAGVSQSPSNKVTEKGKDVELRCDPISGHTALYWYRQSLGQGLEFLIYFQGNSAPDKSGLPSDRFSAERTGGSVSTLTIQRTQQEDSAVYLCASSLTQINSPLHFGNGTRLTVT.

This rearrangement joins TRBV10-3 to TRBJ1-1; a weak D match, TRBD1 (5 bases). The CDR3 runs 14 residues. The V gene lost 4 bases and the J gene lost 6 bases, with 15 bases spanning the gap. Germline V lookup: CDR1 ENHRY, CDR2 SYGVKD. The CDR3 spells CAISVPGRYSEAFF. DNA of the CDR3: TGTGCCATCAGTGTACCAGGGAGATACTCTGAAGCTTTCTTT.